This TCR beta chain was sequenced in a study of HIV-infected patients and healthy controls (dated by TCRdb to 2014 to 2015). General notes on the study: Although they stayed below normal ranges, CD4 counts in about 90% of the 16 patients rose modestly but significantly after three months of therapy. After a further year of therapy, viral load was undetectable in all patients, having already become undetectable in about 70% of the 16 patients by the second bleed. CD8 counts showed no consistent shift during early therapy, whereas the CD4:CD8 ratio rose slightly. The study asked whether deep sequencing of the TCR repertoire from small blood samples of HIV patients could detect immune perturbation and reconstitution. Overall T-cell lymphocytopenia was not observed in the patients, and no significant difference from controls was found in total CDR3 counts per chain.

Approximately 500 ng RNA was reverse transcribed with SuperScript III using primers against the alpha and beta constant regions. Separate alpha and beta chain libraries were generated by chain-specific third strand synthesis with multiplexing indices. To avoid primer bias, the protocol used one single primer pair to amplify every rearrangement within a chain, and the protocol also attached molecular barcodes to each cDNA molecule. Purified cDNA was joined by T4 RNA Ligase 1 to a 5' RACE adapter carrying a random hexamer and the SP2 sequencing primer site. With slow temperature ramps used to favor optimal annealing, second strand synthesis was primed from the SP2 site with Phusion polymerase. Two random hexamer sequences, both added before amplification and joined together, made up the 12-nucleotide barcode of each molecule. A short first PCR added P5 and P7 adapter elements plus a second index, followed by a roughly 25-cycle amplification PCR with P5s and P7 primers. In total the libraries went through around 26 PCR cycles, after which the libraries were quantified on a Qubit, sized on a Bioanalyzer, and diluted to 3.5 to 5 nM. Sequencing of the normalized libraries was performed on an Illumina MiSeq with 2 x 250 paired-end kits. Reverse transcription reactions underwent purification over MinElute columns, with elution into roughly 9.8 ul Tris-Cl. A 1:1 ratio of AMPure XP beads was used to clean the adapter ligations after they had run for around 20 hours at 16 degrees C. The paper's processing steps were these. A modified Decombinator that output V, J, insert and barcode information was used to process the demultiplexed FASTQ files. Sequences that shared a barcode but differed from the dominant sequence were discarded as errors, and original cDNA molecules were estimated by counting barcodes clustered at Levenshtein distance 3. The R packages ineq, vegan, igraph and RCytoscape were used for downstream analyses, with IMGT nomenclature and CDR3 definitions applied. V gene usage was computed over distinct sequences, each TCR counted once to avoid skew from clonal expansion. Whenever two unique CDR3 amino acid sequences within a donor differed by a single Levenshtein edit, similarity networks linked them. Published HIV-specific CDR3s (approximately 100 alpha, more than 600 beta) and CMV-specific CDR3s (roughly 13 alpha, 200 to 300 beta) were assembled and queried against the repertoires. Random subsampling to size-matched repertoires showed patients' decreased diversity was not caused by their lower sequence numbers. TCRdb reprocessing: public reads trimmed at Q25 with fastp, clones called with MiXCR, in-frame beta chains kept. One record per CDR3 amino acid sequence lists the most common genes and DNA. The V and J calls come from TCRdb's annotation, not from the publication. The sample data list fewer than 6,000 distinct CDR3 sequences, and roughly a tenth of these were observed just once. Roughly 12% of the sample comes from the top ten.

Since whole blood was used without any cell fractionation, the repertoire reflected all peripheral T cells in unsorted form. For RNA extraction, around 2.5 ml of peripheral blood was drawn into Tempus tubes. HIV-infected adults not yet given antiretroviral therapy and scheduled to start treatment were recruited, and the first sixteen eligible patients underwent processing. Enrollment excluded patients who had febrile or AIDS-related illness, tumors, hepatitis B or C coinfection, immunomodulatory therapy, recent vaccination or treatment interruptions. Residual genomic DNA was removed with the TURBO-DNase kit and globin mRNA was depleted with GLOBINclear. Pretreatment blood from HIV-infected patients was collected just before antiretroviral therapy was started. Concerning this clonotype: The specificity of this receptor is unknown. No base-level quality is on record; no much larger clone is a single base apart.

Including cysteine and phenylalanine, the CDR3 has 14 amino acids. Here the CDR3 DNA is all that survives: 42 bases in frame from base 1. CDR1 and CDR2 (SGHAT, FQNNGV) derive from the germline V gene. The trim is 5 bases for V and 3 bases for J, with a gap of 13 bases between the germline ends. Broader findings and caveats from the paper: Unequal numbers of distinct sequences between patients and controls complicated comparisons, and size-matching overweighted rare events from HIV-infected data. Processing was restricted to sixteen HIV-infected individuals, which the authors judged to be a major constraint on the generalizability of the findings. Using whole blood restricted sequencing depth and prevented separating the dynamics of distinct T-cell subpopulations. Most CMV-associated CDR3s became more frequent during therapy, although their change was not significant, whereas HIV-associated CDR3s showed a significant decrease in frequency. Compared with untreated HIV+ repertoires, healthy control repertoires had roughly threefold more distinct CDR3s and a higher Shannon diversity. Healthy controls shared more CDR3s between individuals than HIV+ patients, by Jaccard index and by count of highly shared sequences. Alpha-beta chain pairing was not determined in the samples. Size-matched repertoire data did not replicate the apparent post-therapy recovery of the Gini index in HIV-infected patients. Alpha-chain CDR3s from MAIT cells occurred at high frequency in healthy controls but were severely depleted in HIV+ repertoires. HIV-infected repertoires showed significantly elevated mean Gini indices relative to controls, which possibly reflects oligoclonality. In the study, no determination of donor HLA types was made. The observed differences in diversity could not be explained by the slight differences in age and sex profiles between the study cohorts. Mean usage differed significantly between HIV-infected patients and controls for eight alpha and eight beta V genes.

The chain is assembled from TRBV11-2 and TRBJ1-1, and possibly TRBD1, on 6 matching bases. This TCR came from an adult with HIV infection. This specimen consisted of blood, obtained before antiretroviral therapy. The CDR3 protein sequence reads: CASSRDRIHTEAFF. The sequence in DNA is TGTGCCAGCAGCAGAGACAGGATTCACACTGAAGCTTTCTTT. This CDR3, with the reference TRBV11-2 and TRBJ1-1 proteins standing in past its ends, gives the full variable domain EAGVAQSPRYKIIEKRQSVAFWCNPISGHATLYWYQQILGQGPKLLIQFQNNGVVDDSQLPKDRFSAERLKGVDSTLKIQPAKLEDSAVYLCASSRDRIHTEAFFGQGTRLTVV.